A selection of T cell receptor beta chains follows, all from one sample in a study of T cells after yellow fever vaccination. One entry per CDR3 protein, called by TCRdb with MiXCR from the 5' RACE reads. The sample holds 240,000 or so distinct CDR3 sequences, around 7% seen once. This specimen consisted of CD4+ T cells sorted from PBMCs, obtained 15 days after the yellow fever booster vaccination. These TCRs come from a man in his thirties or forties who received the YFV17D yellow fever vaccine. Each CDR3 is given with its conserved first and last residue. The D gene is left open where the match is weak. Size is stated for part of the rows, as once, few or many counts, or as a class when the clone is expanded.

V gene,CDR3 length,D gene,J gene,clone size,CDR3 DNA,CDR3 protein
TRBV7-2,14,-,TRBJ2-7,-,TGTGCCAGCAGCGTTGGACCGGGTTTCTACGAGCAGTACTTC,CASSVGPGFYEQYF
TRBV6-1,14,-,TRBJ2-6,few,TGTGCCAGCAAAGAGGGGGCTGGGGCCAACGTCCTGACTTTC,CASKEGAGANVLTF
TRBV5-1,12,-,TRBJ2-7,many,TGCGCCAGCAGCCAGAGTCACTACGAGCAGTACTTC,CASSQSHYEQYF
TRBV6-2/TRBV6-3,15,-,TRBJ2-2,few,TGTGCCAGCAGCCGCTTCGGGAGGAACACCGGGGAGCTGTTTTTT,CASSRFGRNTGELFF
TRBV5-1,14,-,TRBJ2-2,many,TGCGCCAGCAGCCCGGGAGATTACACCGGGGAGCTGTTTTTT,CASSPGDYTGELFF
TRBV6-5,16,-,TRBJ2-3,few,TGTGCCAGCAGTTACTCTGGAGGACAGTCGTCAGATACGCAGTATTTT,CASSYSGGQSSDTQYF
TRBV15,13,-,TRBJ1-2,many,TGTGCCACCGGAGGAAGTAGCCTCTATGGCTACACCTTC,CATGGSSLYGYTF
TRBV10-3,13,TRBD1,TRBJ2-2,few,TGTGCCAGCCGGACAGGGGAGGTCGGGGAGCTGTTTTTT,CASRTGEVGELFF
TRBV28,14,TRBD1,TRBJ2-7,many,TGTGCCAGCAGAAGCCCCGGGACAGGAGTCGAGCAGTACTTC,CASRSPGTGVEQYF
TRBV30,14,-,TRBJ2-1,-,TGTGCCTCTCCCGGTACCAGCTCCTACAATGAGCAGTTCTTC,CASPGTSSYNEQFF
TRBV7-2,15,TRBD1,TRBJ2-5,few,TGTGCCAGCAGCTTACCGGGACAGGGGCTGGAGACCCAGTACTTC,CASSLPGQGLETQYF
TRBV10-3,14,-,TRBJ1-1,few,TGTGCCATCCGACAGGACAGATCGAACACTGAAGCTTTCTTT,CAIRQDRSNTEAFF
TRBV7-8,14,TRBD2,TRBJ2-1,many,TGTGCCAGCAGCTCCACGGGGCGGGAGGCCAAGCAGTTCTTC,CASSSTGREAKQFF
TRBV5-1,14,TRBD2,TRBJ2-1,many,TGCGCCAGCAGAGGCGGGAGGACATCCAATGAGCAGTTCTTC,CASRGGRTSNEQFF
TRBV5-1,16,TRBD2,TRBJ2-5,few,TGCGCCAGCAGCCCGGGACTAGCGGGAGGGAAAGAGACCCAGTACTTC,CASSPGLAGGKETQYF
TRBV28,12,-,TRBJ2-2,few,TGTGCCGCGCTGAGAAACACCGGGGAGCTGTTTTTT,CAALRNTGELFF
TRBV29-1,14,-,TRBJ2-1,few,TGCAGCGCCTCGGGCGGACCCTCCTACAATGAGCAGTTCTTC,CSASGGPSYNEQFF
TRBV5-1,17,TRBD2,TRBJ2-1,many,TGCGCCAGCAGTCGGGACCCTAGCGGGAGCTTCTACAATGAGCAGTTCTTC,CASSRDPSGSFYNEQFF
TRBV7-9,16,TRBD1,TRBJ1-1,-,TGTGCCAGCAGCCCCACCGACAGGGGTTGGTTGACTGAAGCTTTCTTT,CASSPTDRGWLTEAFF
TRBV7-2,12,-,TRBJ2-5,few,TGTGCCAGCAGCTTAATCCGGGAGACCCAGTACTTC,CASSLIRETQYF
TRBV5-4,14,TRBD1,TRBJ2-5,many,TGTGCCAGCAGCAAGGACAGGGGCGCCGAGACCCAGTACTTC,CASSKDRGAETQYF
TRBV20-1,15,TRBD2,TRBJ2-1,-,TGCAGTGCTAGAGCTCTAGCGGATAACTACAATGAGCAGTTCTTC,CSARALADNYNEQFF
TRBV5-1,14,TRBD1,TRBJ2-1,-,TGCGCCAGCAGCTACCTGGACAGGTTCTATGAGCAGTTCTTC,CASSYLDRFYEQFF
TRBV5-6,15,TRBD2,TRBJ2-3,few,TGTGCCAGCGGGCTGGTGTCGGGAGGGCCAGATACGCAGTATTTT,CASGLVSGGPDTQYF
TRBV30,14,-,TRBJ2-5,-,TGTGCCTGGAGTGTAGCAGGGGCGCCGCAGACCCAGTACTTC,CAWSVAGAPQTQYF
TRBV11-2,18,-,TRBJ1-2,many,TGTGCCAGCAGCTTAGGGGACCCGACAGGCCGACCTTACTATGGCTACACCTTC,CASSLGDPTGRPYYGYTF
TRBV19,14,-,TRBJ1-1,-,TGTGCCAGTAGTATATTCGGCTTGAACACTGAAGCTTTCTTT,CASSIFGLNTEAFF
TRBV20-1,16,-,TRBJ2-3,-,TGCAGTGCTAGAGACGCGGCAGGGGTAGTTCTGGATACGCAGTATTTT,CSARDAAGVVLDTQYF
TRBV6-5,14,TRBD2,TRBJ2-1,many,TGTGCCACCGGTTGGACTAGCACCAGAAATGAGCAGTTCTTC,CATGWTSTRNEQFF